The 2 T cell receptor beta chains below all came from one sample that was sequenced in a study of blood T cell repertoires in COVID-19. Repertoires were generated with immunoSEQ multiplex PCR, while TCRdb's copy carries only in-frame clones and drops some. The sample lists over 90,000 clones, about 80% seen once, with 3.5% to 5.5% in the top ten. Sequenced: peripheral blood. These receptors originate from a human donor in a cohort sampled during active COVID-19.

The J gene is TRBJ2-3, the V gene TRBV3-1 (or the pseudogene TRBV3-2); D remains ambiguous. Germline lookup yields CDR1 LGHDT and CDR2 YNNKEL (reference sequence). There are 11 residues in the CDR3. Between the trimmed V and J ends, which lost 1 base and 9 bases, there was a span of 5 bases. DNA for the CDR3: TGTGCCAGCAGCCAAGGCGGCACGCAGTATTTT. This encodes CASSQGGTQYF.

Remarks on this clone: At one boundary the junction diverges from the germline segment, which might be a read error. The chain joins TRBV15 to TRBJ2-5; TRBD2 might be the D (5 bases). This CDR3 region has 12 residues. Germline CDR1 is LNHNV and CDR2 is YYDKDF (reference sequence). The CDR3 region has the DNA TGTGCCACCAGCAGAGATGGTCGGGGTAAGGACTTC. Amino acids: CATSRDGRGKDF.